This T cell receptor beta chain was recorded in a study of T-cell memory formation after mild COVID-19 (dated by TCRdb to about 2021). Turning to the overall study: TCR sequence clusters from the two donors were largely donor specific. T-cell clones expanding and contracting after mild COVID-19 in a couple of donors were tracked by longitudinal TCRalpha and TCRbeta repertoire sequencing. The cohort comprised two young, previously healthy adult volunteers, one female and one male. The paper's findings and limits, for the study overall: Clones that contracted from day 15 to 85 showed balanced CD4/CD8 phenotypes, whereas a second wave of clones that expanded from day 15 to 37 leaned towards CD4+. Only a couple of mild cases were covered in the study, and larger cohorts including severe cases with pre-infection samples were considered necessary. Contracting CD4+ clones appeared mostly in the CM and EM memory subsets, whereas CD8+ clones were enriched in EMRA. Some responding clones were detected in pre-infection memory, suggesting pre-existing cross-reactive memory T cells joined the SARS-CoV-2 response. The second-wave clones that peaked on day 37 were not confirmed to be SARS-CoV-2 specific.

Including cysteine and phenylalanine, the CDR3 has 14 amino acids. Just CDR3 DNA is preserved here, 42 bases in frame from base 1. CDR1 and CDR2 (SGHNT, YENEEA) derive from the germline V gene. Ends trimmed: V by 5 bases, J by 0 bases; bases unmatched to a gene: 0. Sequencing was performed on an Illumina NovaSeq 6000. TCRalpha and TCRbeta cDNA libraries were constructed by 5'RACE with constant-segment primers, with sample barcodes and unique molecular identifiers being introduced. Trizol reagent was used to extract RNA from every sample. Library amplification was performed in two PCR steps, and a second sample barcode and Illumina TruSeq adapters were introduced in the second step. The libraries were sequenced on an Illumina NovaSeq using 2 x 150 bp paired-end reads. On the study's bioinformatics: With migec v1.2.7, reads were demultiplexed and then collapsed into UMI-guided consensus sequences. Using mixcr v2.1.11, the UMI consensuses were aligned to TRA and TRB V and J templates and assembled into clonotypes. Clonotypes were classified as expanded or contracted when called significant by both edgeR and NoisET, with noise models trained on biological replicates. For edgeR calls, a false discovery rate-adjusted p below 0.01 and a log2 fold-change threshold of 1 were applied. As an exploratory analysis of dynamics, PCA with hierarchical clustering was applied to max-normalized trajectories of the 1000 most abundant clonotypes. Separately sequenced CD4+ and CD8+ repertoires were used to assign a CD4 or CD8 phenotype to each responding clone. TCRdb handled the public reads itself, with Q25 trimming in fastp and clone calling in MiXCR, and kept productive beta chains. Here each entry gathers all rows of one CDR3 protein and keeps the most common genes and DNA. The V and J calls here are based on TCRdb, not the publication. The sample table contains about 55,000 distinct CDR3 sequences; only one count was recorded for around a tenth of them. 0.9% to 1.5% of the sample is held by the ten biggest clonotypes.

Ficoll-Paque density gradient centrifugation was the method used to isolate PBMCs. This clonotype was detected a few times. It lacks a known antigen. No clone much larger than this one lies a single base away; base qualities are absent. The TCR was taken from a man between 18 and 29 years old who had mild COVID-19 (a few samples of this study predate the infection). The sample titles of this study are shuffled in the database, so cell type and time point are left out; the donor was told from shared clones. Sequencing was carried out using PBMCs or a T cell subset sorted from them (not recorded which). The sequence links TRBV11-3 to TRBJ2-4; 8 bases in between match TRBD1. The base sequence is TGTGCCAGCAGCGACAGGGGAGCCAAAAACATTCAGTACTTC. Its coded protein is CASSDRGAKNIQYF.